This entry describes one T cell receptor beta chain. TCRdb keeps only in-frame clones here, not all; method: immunoSEQ multiplex PCR. The sample contains roughly 38,000 clones, roughly 78% of which appear only once. CDR1 is MNHNS and CDR2 is SASEGT in the germline V gene. The CDR3 sequence is 13 residues long. The V and J ends lost 7 bases and 2 bases respectively, with 10 bases between them. Time point indicated: baseline, week 1 (first vaccination visit). Treatment described: pre-vaccination baseline after standard-of-care therapy. Donors had new IDH1-mutant astrocytomas of WHO grade 3 or 4 (ATRX-lost). The data belong to a study of a mutant IDH1 vaccine in newly diagnosed glioma.

The J gene is TRBJ2-3, the V gene TRBV6-1; no definite D call. The TCR comes from a man aged 40-49 years with glioma. Some clones in this sample may be carry-over from other donors' samples. Source: PBMCs, taken from a glioma patient treated with radiotherapy, temozolomide or both. CDR3 nucleotide sequence: TGTGCCAGCAAGGCGGAATTCACAGATACGCAGTATTTT. Translated: CASKAEFTDTQYF.